The 11 T cell receptor beta chains below were found in one sample sequenced in a study of identifying expanded T cells in peripheral blood. Some clones are missing from TCRdb's copy, which holds only in-frame ones; the method was immunoSEQ multiplex PCR. The profile shows 50,000 to 70,000 clones, about 89% of them singletons. Sequencing was performed on blood. These receptors were collected from a person aged 18 to 70 in good health.

V usage is TRBV28 and J usage is TRBJ2-7, with 8 bases matching TRBD1. CDR1 is MDHEN, CDR2 SYDVKM, per germline. CDR3 length: 15 residues. The ends lost 8 bases at V and 2 bases at J; junction bases unmatched: 11. In nucleotides, the CDR3 is TGTGCCAGCGGACCTGGGGGACAGGATACCTACGAGCAGTACTTC. This sequence encodes CASGPGGQDTYEQYF.

The genes are TRBV28 and TRBJ2-1; 12 positions match TRBD2. J lost 8 bases, V lost 5 bases, and 7 bases had no gene match. Germline CDR1 MDHEN, CDR2 SYDVKM. This CDR3 is built from 15 residues. This CDR3 is CASSPSGGVPDEQFF. For the CDR3, the DNA is TGTGCCAGCAGTCCTAGCGGGGGGGTCCCCGATGAGCAGTTCTTC.

The gene calls are TRBV7-2 and TRBJ2-1; tentatively, D is TRBD1 (6 bases). Germline V gene sequence: CDR1 SGHTA, CDR2 FQGNSA. V lost 2 bases and J lost 5, with 13 bases in between. The CDR3 length is 15 residues. CDR3 sequence reads: CASSLKLGANNEQFF. The CDR3 nucleotides read TGTGCCAGCAGCTTAAAGCTGGGGGCTAACAATGAGCAGTTCTTC. The whole variable domain, filled in from reference TRBV7-2 and TRBJ2-1, reads GAGVSQSPSNKVTEKGKDVELRCDPISGHTALYWYRQSLGQGLEFLIYFQGNSAPDKSGLPSDRFSAERTGGSVSTLTIQRTQQEDSAVYLCASSLKLGANNEQFFGPGTRLTVL.

The chain employs TRBV6-6 and TRBJ2-1; 8 bases map to TRBD1. The CDR3 length is 16 residues. Germline V gene sequence: CDR1 MNHNY, CDR2 SVGAGI (reference sequence). Trimming at V came to 4 bases and at J to 1 base, leaving 6 bases not matched to a gene. Here the CDR3 DNA reads TGTGCCAGCAGTTTCACAGGGGGTTTTTCCTACAATGAGCAGTTCTTC. The encoded protein is CASSFTGGFSYNEQFF.

This clone came up once. The chain is built from TRBV6-4 and TRBJ2-1, with 10 bases fitting TRBD1. CDR1 is MRHNA, CDR2 SNTAGT, per germline. With V trimmed by 2 bases and J by 7 bases, 8 bases remained unmatched. CDR3 length: 16 residues. The CDR3 DNA follows: TGTGCCAGCAGTGACCGTGACAGGGGGCGCAGGAATGAGCAGTTCTTC. Encoded protein: CASSDRDRGRRNEQFF.

This chain uses TRBV6-5 with TRBJ2-7, with 7 nucleotides matching TRBD1. V trimming: 6 bases; J trimming: 1 base; junction bases outside the gene matches: 6. The germline V gene encodes CDR1 MNHEY and CDR2 SVGAGI. This CDR3 is 14 amino acids long. Here the CDR3 DNA reads TGTGCCAGCAGGCTACAGGGGCGTTCCTACGAGCAGTACTTC. It specifies CASRLQGRSYEQYF.

The rearrangement uses TRBV19 and TRBJ2-7; tentative D call: TRBD1 (6 bases). The CDR3 runs to 13 residues. V was cut by 3 bases and J by 2 bases, with 8 bases left in between. Looked up from germline, CDR1 is LNHDA and CDR2 is SQIVND (reference sequence). CDR3 DNA: TGTGCCAGTAGTATGACAGGAGCCTACGAGCAGTACTTC. Encoded protein: CASSMTGAYEQYF.

The chain uses TRBV16 and TRBJ2-7, with a weak D call TRBD2 (5 bases). CDR1 and CDR2 (germline): KGHSY, FQNENV. Trimming took 4 bases from V and 3 from J, leaving 22 bases between them. CDR3 length equals 17 residues. The CDR3: CASSPRGPQDSSYEQYF. CDR3 coding DNA: TGTGCCAGCAGCCCACGCGGGCCTCAAGATTCAAGCTACGAGCAGTACTTC.

V and J are TRBV7-8 and TRBJ1-6; no clear D gene. V lost 0 bases and J 0 bases, leaving 6 bases between the germline ends. The CDR3 has 16 amino acids. In germline, CDR1 is SGHVS, CDR2 FQNEAQ. CDR3 amino acids: CASSLAMSSYNSPLHF. In DNA form, the CDR3 reads TGTGCCAGCAGCTTAGCGATGAGCTCCTATAATTCACCCCTCCACTTT.

This chain uses TRBV6-6 with TRBJ2-3; D is ambiguous. V was clipped by 3 bases and J by 2 bases, with 9 bases between them. CDR1 and CDR2 from the germline V gene are MNHNY and SVGAGI (reference sequence). The CDR3 extends over 14 amino acids. CDR3 protein: CASSYGPNTDTQYF. CDR3 DNA sequence: TGTGCCAGCAGTTATGGCCCAAACACAGATACGCAGTATTTT.

The V gene is TRBV5-4, the J gene TRBJ2-7, with 10 bases aligning to TRBD2. Trimming cost V 5 bases and J 1 base; bases outside gene matches: 9. The CDR3 sequence is 16 residues long. CDR1 is SGHNT and CDR2 is YYREEE in the germline V gene (reference sequence). The CDR3: CASSTKRGGLSYEQYF. Here the CDR3 DNA reads TGTGCCAGCAGTACAAAGCGGGGGGGCCTATCCTACGAGCAGTACTTC.